One and the same sample provided the 17 T cell receptor beta chains below, sequenced in a study of T cells in Graves' hyperthyroidism and ophthalmopathy. The investigators amplified TCR beta CDR3 regions from RNA transcripts. Researchers ran a first-round RT-PCR on the TCR CDR3 using the HTBI primer set. Using its own MiXCR run on the multiplex PCR reads, TCRdb lists one record per CDR3 protein. The data show around 800,000 distinct CDR3 sequences, roughly 40% seen once. Sequencing used blood. The receptors derive from a man between 18 and 29 years old with Graves' hyperthyroidism.

This clonotype came up many times. V and J are TRBV20-1 and TRBJ1-1, with 7 bases matching TRBD1. CDR1 DFQATT and CDR2 SNEGSKA come from the germline V gene (reference sequence). CDR3 length: 11 residues. The CDR3 loop is CSAAQGTEAFF. CDR3 nucleotide sequence: TGCAGCGCAGCACAGGGGACTGAAGCTTTCTTT.

The chain uses TRBV13 and TRBJ1-1; D is uncertain. The V gene's germline CDR1 is PRHDT and CDR2 FYEKMQ (reference sequence). Trimming removed 0 bases from V and 0 bases from J, with 11 bases in between. The CDR3 covers 16 residues. The CDR3 loop reads CASSLGFESMNTEAFF. In nucleotides, the CDR3 is TGTGCCAGCAGCTTAGGGTTCGAGAGCATGAACACTGAAGCTTTCTTT. The entire variable domain, with the rest obtained from reference TRBV13 and TRBJ1-1, is as follows: AAGVIQSPRHLIKEKRETATLKCYPIPRHDTVYWYQQGPGQDPQFLISFYEKMQSDKGSIPDRFSAQQFSDYHSELNMSSLELGDSALYFCASSLGFESMNTEAFFGQGTRLTVV.

This chain uses TRBV5-1 with TRBJ1-1; D possibly corresponds to TRBD1 (6 bases). The CDR3 consists of 16 residues. The germline V and J ends were trimmed by 0 bases and 0 bases, with 12 bases remaining between them. Germline V gene lookup returns CDR1 SGHRS and CDR2 YFSETQ. In DNA, the CDR3 is TGCGCCAGCAGCTTGGCAAGGACAGTCATGAACACTGAAGCTTTCTTT. Encoded protein: CASSLARTVMNTEAFF.

Points on this clonotype: Being one base from a much bigger clone, this may be a read error. The CDR3 bases are TGCAGCGTTTCGGACTGCAATCAGCCCCAGCATTTT. It yields the protein CSVSDCNQPQHF. The chain recombines TRBV29-1 with TRBJ1-5; no reliable D call. Trimming pared 5 bases from V and 2 bases from J, leaving 7 bases between. Per germline, CDR1 SQVTM and CDR2 ANQGSEA. The length of the CDR3 is 12 residues.

J is TRBJ1-5 and V is TRBV7-2; possible D gene TRBD1, 5 bases. Trimming took off 7 bases at V and 4 bases at J, with 14 bases between the two ends. CDR3 length: 14 amino acids. Per the germline V gene, CDR1 is SGHTA and CDR2 is FQGNSA. The CDR3: CASISGAWNQPQHF. CDR3 DNA sequence: TGTGCCAGCATCTCCGGGGCCTGGAATCAGCCCCAGCATTTT.

This clonotype was seen once. A single base separates this from a much larger clone, so it may be a read error. The chain joins TRBV20-1 to TRBJ1-1; D perhaps matches TRBD1 (6 bases). Trimming took 5 bases from V and 3 from J, leaving 16 bases between them. CDR1 and CDR2 (germline): DFQATT, SNEGSKA (reference sequence). This CDR3 has 14 amino acids. CDR3 sequence (DNA): TGCAGTGCTTGGGCGGGGGGCGCGGACACTGAAGCTTTCTTT. It yields the protein CSAWAGGADTEAFF.

This clonotype was seen more than once but under ten times. This CDR3 reads CASSPEDNYEQYF. In DNA form, the CDR3 reads TGTGCCAGCAGCCCCGAAGACAACTACGAGCAGTACTTC. The gene calls are TRBV7-9 and TRBJ2-7; D ambiguous. The CDR3 has 13 amino acids. The germline V gene has CDR1 SEHNR and CDR2 FQNEAQ (reference sequence). The V end was cut by 5 bases, the J end by 3 bases, with 11 bases between.

The chain joins TRBV15 to TRBJ2-1, with 10 nucleotides matching TRBD2. Trimming removed 1 base from V and 10 bases from J; junction bases left unmatched: 7. CDR1 LNHNV and CDR2 YYDKDF come from the germline V gene (reference sequence). The CDR3 loop spans 15 amino acids. In DNA form, the CDR3 reads TGTGCCACCAGCAGAGCGAGCGGGAGGGCCAACGAGCAGTTCTTC. It translates to CATSRASGRANEQFF.

The chain carries TRBV6-2 or TRBV6-3 and TRBJ1-3, with D possibly matching TRBD1 (6 bases). The V end lost 2 bases, the J end lost 0 bases, and 11 bases lay between the germline ends. Germline V lookup: CDR1 MNHEY, CDR2 SVGEGT. CDR3 size: 16 residues. CDR3 bases: TGTGCCAGCAGTTACAGAGGGGGACACTCTGGAAACACCATATATTTT. As protein: CASSYRGGHSGNTIYF.

The rearrangement links TRBV10-3 to TRBJ2-6; 8 bases fit TRBD2. Per the germline V gene, CDR1 is ENHRY and CDR2 is SYGVKD. Trimming at V came to 6 bases and at J to 3 bases, leaving 13 bases not matched to a gene. The CDR3 has 18 residues. This chain's CDR3 is CAIRNTSGIDYGANVLTF. In nucleotides, the CDR3 is TGTGCCATCAGGAATACTAGCGGAATTGACTATGGGGCCAACGTCCTGACTTTC.

CDR3 bases: TGTGCCAGCAGCTCGAGAGGAGAGATTCGGGAGCAGTACTTC. Its protein is CASSSRGEIREQYF. The chain carries TRBV6-5 and TRBJ2-7; no definite D call. The CDR3 covers 14 residues. Trimming removed 6 bases at V and 7 bases at J, with 19 bases between. CDR1 and CDR2 from the germline V gene are MNHEY and SVGAGI.

This chain connects TRBV19 to TRBJ2-7, with 8 bases lining up with TRBD1. CDR3 length equals 12 residues. Germline V gives CDR1 LNHDA, CDR2 SQIVND (reference sequence). The V and J ends lost 4 bases and 10 bases, in that order; junction bases with no gene match: 6. The CDR3 loop reads CASSTRTGNQYF. The CDR3 DNA reads as TGTGCCAGTAGTACCCGGACAGGGAATCAGTACTTC.

The table lists this clonotype with a few counts. V is TRBV5-1 and J is TRBJ1-3; possibly TRBD1 for D (5 bases). Germline-derived CDR1 and CDR2 are SGHRS and YFSETQ. The V end lost 0 bases, the J end lost 0 bases, and 13 bases lay between the germline ends. This CDR3 region has 17 residues. CDR3 loop: CASSLDGTPVSGNTIYF. The CDR3 DNA is TGCGCCAGCAGCTTGGACGGGACTCCGGTCTCTGGAAACACCATATATTTT.

This clonotype was observed a few times. This chain links TRBV5-1 with TRBJ2-7; D is tentatively TRBD1 or TRBD2 (6 bases each). The CDR3 runs to 14 residues. V dropped 2 bases and J dropped 6 bases, with 15 bases sitting between them. CDR1 is SGHRS, CDR2 YFSETQ, per germline. DNA for the CDR3: TGCGCCAGCAGCTTATGGGGGGCGCAGTCCGAGCAGTACTTC. This encodes CASSLWGAQSEQYF.

Note on this clonotype: A much larger clone lies one base from this, so it may be a read error. The rearrangement joins TRBV13 to TRBJ1-6, with D possibly being TRBD1 (6 bases). The CDR3 has 14 amino acids. Germline CDR1 is PRHDT and CDR2 is FYEKMQ (reference sequence). The CDR3 nucleotides read TGTGCCGGCAGCTTAGACAGGAGGGATTCACCCCTCCACTTT. Translated, it gives CAGSLDRRDSPLHF.

J is TRBJ2-2 and V is TRBV11-2, with 8 bases lining up with TRBD1. This CDR3 has 14 residues. Germline CDR1 SGHAT, CDR2 FQNNGV. After removal of 6 bases from V and 7 bases from J, the junction contained 7 bases not matched to a gene. CDR3 nucleotide sequence: TGTGCCAGCAGGATGACAGGGGATTACGGGGAGCTGTTTTTT. It codes for CASRMTGDYGELFF.

This clonotype was detected a few times. V and J are TRBV28 and TRBJ1-6, with TRBD1 matching 7 bases. The V gene end was trimmed by 5 bases and the J gene end by 9 bases; junction bases not matched to a gene: 10. The CDR3 totals 15 residues. Germline CDR1 MDHEN, CDR2 SYDVKM. The CDR3 loop is CASSLHRGGSSPLHF. In DNA form, the CDR3 reads TGTGCCAGCAGTCTCCACAGGGGAGGAAGTTCACCCCTCCACTTT.